This T cell receptor beta chain stems from a study of blood T cell repertoires in COVID-19. Whole-study context: The samples span acute and convalescent COVID-19 from the United States, Italy and Spain. PBMCs, B-cell-depleted T cells, or T cells were the source of the cDNA or gDNA that made up the material.

V shed 1 base and J shed 1 base, with 10 bases lying between them. CDR3 length: 15 amino acids. In germline, CDR1 is LGHDT, CDR2 YNNKEL (reference sequence). Original methodology: Reference gene primer amplification yielded estimated nucleated cell counts. Method: immunoSEQ multiplex PCR; TCRdb's copy keeps in-frame clones and lacks some. Clone size and V and J calls were adopted from that table, with D and trimming inferred from the DNA. The data hold 200,000 to 250,000 clones, with around 81% observed a single time. Recruitment covered over 20 US areas and drew participants whose ages spanned roughly 18 to 89 years.

Sequencing input: PBMCs or T cells enriched from blood (not recorded which). This receptor was identified in a woman in her 40s with acute COVID-19. This chain links TRBV3-1 (or the pseudogene TRBV3-2) with TRBJ2-5; D remains unclear. CDR3 DNA sequence: TGTGCCAGCAGCCAAGGCCGAGGCCCCCAAGAGACCCAGTACTTC. Translated: CASSQGRGPQETQYF.